The 18 T cell receptor beta chains below come from one sample, sequenced in a study of OX40 agonist ivuxolimab in advanced cancers. Data came from immunoSEQ multiplex PCR; TCRdb stores just in-frame clones and leaves some out. The table records about 42,000 clones, about 86% of them present only once. This sample comprised CD4+ or CD8+ T cells sorted from blood, obtained in a trial of the OX40 agonist ivuxolimab. All receptors derive from an adult with an advanced solid tumor such as melanoma, head and neck, liver or kidney cancer.

The gene calls are TRBV28 and TRBJ1-2; possibly TRBD1 for D (5 bases). Germline CDR1 and CDR2: MDHEN and SYDVKM. The CDR3 length is 15 residues. The ends were cut back, 2 bases at V and 2 bases at J, with 12 bases in the middle. Here the CDR3 DNA reads TGTGCCAGCAGTTTAATCGGTTCAGGGAACTATGGCTACACCTTC. Amino acid sequence: CASSLIGSGNYGYTF.

The rearrangement links TRBV30 to TRBJ2-1; the D is unclear. Germline V gives CDR1 GTSNPN, CDR2 SVGIG (reference sequence). There are 11 residues in the CDR3. Trimming pared 2 bases from V and 4 bases from J, leaving 3 bases between. CDR3 sequence: CAWSQYNEQFF. Here the CDR3 DNA reads TGTGCCTGGAGTCAGTACAATGAGCAGTTCTTC. Filled out from reference TRBV30 and TRBJ2-1, the complete variable domain reads SQTIHQWPATLVQPVGSPLSLECTVEGTSNPNLYWYRQAAGRGLQLLFYSVGIGQISSEVPQNLSASRPQDRQFILSSKKLLLSDSGFYLCAWSQYNEQFFGPGTRLTVL.

This chain joins TRBV9 and TRBJ2-5; D might be TRBD1 or TRBD2, each matching 5 bases. Germline V gene lookup returns CDR1 SGDLS and CDR2 YYNGEE. This CDR3 contains 13 residues. Trimming took 3 bases from V and 5 from J, leaving 11 bases between them. The CDR3 DNA sequence: TGTGCCAGCAGCGCCCCCCGGGGCGAGACCCAGTACTTC. It yields the protein CASSAPRGETQYF.

This chain connects TRBV5-1 to TRBJ2-7; no reliable D call. Deletions cut 0 bases from V and 2 bases from J, with 9 bases between. Germline loops: CDR1 SGHRS, CDR2 YFSETQ. The CDR3 is made up of 14 amino acids. For the CDR3, the DNA is TGCGCCAGCAGCTTGGACCCGACGGCCTACGAGCAGTACTTC. This sequence encodes CASSLDPTAYEQYF.

This clone is medium-sized by share. The chain joins TRBV11-1 to TRBJ1-1; D gene unclear. The length of the CDR3 is 13 residues. Germline CDR1 SGHAT, CDR2 FQDESV (reference sequence). The germline V and J ends were trimmed by 3 bases and 2 bases, with 7 bases remaining between them. This CDR3 is CASSLWGNTEAFF. In DNA, the CDR3 is TGTGCCAGCAGCTTGTGGGGAAACACTGAAGCTTTCTTT.

The chain carries TRBV29-1 and TRBJ2-1; no definite D call. CDR1 and CDR2 from the germline V gene are SQVTM and ANQGSEA. This CDR3 is 12 amino acids long. The V and J ends lost 7 bases and 5 bases respectively, with 12 bases between them. CDR3 sequence (DNA): TGCAGCGGGTCTCGGTCGAACAATGAGCAGTTCTTC. Its translation is CSGSRSNNEQFF.

V is TRBV4-3 and J is TRBJ2-7; no clear D gene. Germline V gives CDR1 LGHNA, CDR2 YSLEER. This CDR3 spans 16 amino acids. The V end lost 0 bases, the J end lost 0 bases, and 12 bases lay between the germline ends. The CDR3, as DNA: TGCGCCAGCAGCCAAGATATTGGGTACATCTCCTACGAGCAGTACTTC. Its translation: CASSQDIGYISYEQYF.

In its sample, this clone was seen a few times. The rearrangement links TRBV4-1 to TRBJ1-1; a possible D gene is TRBD1 (6 bases). The CDR3 sequence is 16 residues long. Germline V CDR1 and CDR2: MGHRA, YSYEKL. V was trimmed by 4 bases and J by 4 bases, leaving 19 bases between them. This chain's CDR3 is CASSPEGEMSGTEAFF. The CDR3 coding sequence is TGCGCCAGCAGCCCAGAGGGGGAAATGAGTGGCACTGAAGCTTTCTTT.

The chain recombines TRBV7-6 with TRBJ2-1; 9 nucleotides line up with TRBD2. J was trimmed by 9 bases and V by 5 bases; bases with no gene match: 11. The CDR3 is 15 amino acids. Germline CDR1 reads SGHVS; CDR2 reads FNYEAQ. The CDR3 sequence: CASSLLAGESAEQFF. CDR3 in DNA: TGTGCCAGCAGCCTTTTAGCGGGGGAATCGGCTGAGCAGTTCTTC.

V gene TRBV14 combines with J gene TRBJ2-1; D ambiguous. With 2 bases removed from V and 6 bases from J, the gap between germline ends came to 8 bases. The CDR3 sequence is 13 residues long. Germline V gene data show CDR1 as SGHDN and CDR2 as FVKESK. CDR3 nucleotides: TGTGCCAGCAGCCAATTAACCCTCAATGAGCAGTTCTTC. Translating it yields CASSQLTLNEQFF.

This rearrangement joins TRBV19 to TRBJ1-6; the D gene is possibly TRBD1 (5 bases). Germline V lookup: CDR1 LNHDA, CDR2 SQIVND (reference sequence). V lost 3 bases and J lost 8, with 11 bases in between. The CDR3 is 14 residues long. Here the CDR3 reads CASSMVQVDSPLHF. CDR3 coding DNA: TGTGCCAGTAGTATGGTACAGGTCGATTCACCCCTCCACTTT. Supplemented by reference TRBV19 and TRBJ1-6, the full variable domain reads DGGITQSPKYLFRKEGQNVTLSCEQNLNHDAMYWYRQDPGQGLRLIYYSQIVNDFQKGDIAEGYSVSREKKESFPLTVTSAQKNPTAFYLCASSMVQVDSPLHFGNGTRLTVT.

CDR3 nucleotides: TGTGCCAGCAGCTTCGACAGGGGCGGTGGCACTGAAGCTTTCTTT. Protein product: CASSFDRGGGTEAFF. This chain connects TRBV13 to TRBJ1-1; 8 bases align to TRBD1. Germline V lookup: CDR1 PRHDT, CDR2 FYEKMQ (reference sequence). V was clipped by 3 bases and J by 4 bases; unmatched bases: 7. The CDR3 has 15 amino acids.

This clone came up a few times. V is TRBV7-8 and J is TRBJ2-1, with D perhaps matching TRBD2 (6 bases). The V end lost 3 bases, the J end lost 9 bases, and 24 bases lay between the germline ends. Per the germline V gene, CDR1 is SGHVS and CDR2 is FQNEAQ. The CDR3 has 17 residues. DNA of the CDR3: TGTGCCAGCAGCTTGGCCTTTGGCGGGAATCCTCTCGGTGAGCAGTTCTTC. As protein: CASSLAFGGNPLGEQFF.

The V call is TRBV10-3, the J call TRBJ1-1; no firm D call. Trimming shortened V by 7 bases and J by 0 bases, and 6 bases separated the two germline ends. This CDR3 has 12 residues. Germline CDR1 reads ENHRY; CDR2 reads SYGVKD. Here the CDR3 reads CAIMGMNTEAFF. Written as DNA, the CDR3 is TGTGCCATCATGGGGATGAACACTGAAGCTTTCTTT.

The V call is TRBV27, the J call TRBJ2-3, with a tentative D call TRBD2 (5 bases). The germline CDR1 and CDR2 sequences are MNHEY and SMNVEV (reference sequence). The V and J ends lost 2 bases and 1 base respectively, with 10 bases between them. This CDR3 has 15 amino acids. The CDR3 nucleotides read TGTGCCAGCAGTTTAGGGGAGTGGGGCACAGATACGCAGTATTTT. Translation gives CASSLGEWGTDTQYF.

This clone is categorized as medium-sized. The J gene is TRBJ2-7, the V gene TRBV7-9, with D possibly being TRBD1 or TRBD2 (5 bases each). Germline assignment: CDR1 SEHNR and CDR2 FQNEAQ (reference sequence). The CDR3 is 14 residues long. V lost 5 bases, J lost 3 bases, and 14 bases lay in between. In DNA, the CDR3 is TGTGCCAGCAGCGTTGGGGACGGATTCTACGAGCAGTACTTC. This gives the protein CASSVGDGFYEQYF.

V and J are TRBV9 and TRBJ2-1; D gene unclear. V gave up 3 bases and J gave up 3 bases, with 19 bases separating them. The germline V gene has CDR1 SGDLS and CDR2 YYNGEE. This CDR3 is built from 17 residues. The CDR3 is CASSAAFSGENYNEQFF. CDR3 sequence (DNA): TGTGCCAGCAGCGCCGCCTTCAGTGGGGAAAACTACAATGAGCAGTTCTTC.

This clone turned up a few times. The chain uses TRBV6-4 and TRBJ1-2, with unresolved D. This CDR3 is 12 amino acids long. Germline V gene lookup returns CDR1 MRHNA and CDR2 SNTAGT. Trimming cost V 6 bases and J 4 bases, with 9 bases left between them. This chain's CDR3 is CASSSLGYGYTF. CDR3 nucleotides: TGTGCCAGCAGCTCACTGGGCTATGGCTACACCTTC.